The clone carrying this T cell receptor (beta chain) was seen only a few times. Its target is not known. This entry belongs to a study of regulatory dendritic cells for organ transplantation. Study results and limitations: Memory CD8+ T cells were the most oligoclonal; naive cells were highly diverse. Between individuals, the alloreactive memory CD8+ T cell pool differed considerably.

This CDR3 region has 13 residues. The germline V gene encodes CDR1 SGHAT and CDR2 FQNNGV. Deletions cut 5 bases from V and 0 bases from J, with 7 bases between. FACS sorted CD4+ or CD8+ T cells into CD45RA+ naive and CD45RO+ memory. The repertoire was sequenced with immunoSEQ multiplex PCR; TCRdb's copy has only in-frame clones and lacks some. The sample holds 30,000 to 45,000 clones, 85% to 95% seen once. The chain is built from TRBV11-2 and TRBJ1-1; weak D call: TRBD1 (5 bases). Input material: naive CD8+ T cells from blood. The sample's subset: CD45RA+ naive T cells. This sequence originates from a human donor in good health. In DNA, the CDR3 is TGTGCCAGCAGCCGGGGGATGAACACTGAAGCTTTCTTT. It codes for CASSRGMNTEAFF.